The 25 T cell receptor beta chains below all came from one sample that was sequenced in a study of T cell responses to AZD1222 COVID-19 vaccine. Here immunoSEQ multiplex PCR was the method, and the copy in TCRdb shows in-frame clones only, minus some. Of tens of thousands of clones listed, approximately 89% are singletons. This specimen was peripheral blood, taken on day 0 of AZD1222 vaccination. The source of these receptors is an adult in good health.

V usage is TRBV19 and J usage is TRBJ1-2, with 9 bases identical to TRBD1. V shed 8 bases and J 4 bases; nucleotides not matched to a gene: 5. CDR1 is LNHDA and CDR2 is SQIVND in the germline V gene (reference sequence). This CDR3 region has 13 residues. CDR3 bases: TGTGCCAGTGATCCGGGACAGGGCTATGGCTACACCTTC. Protein: CASDPGQGYGYTF.

This clone was counted only a few times. CDR3 in DNA: TGTGCCAGCAGCGTGAATAGGGGGAGCGTGCATCAGCCCCAGCATTTT. Its translation: CASSVNRGSVHQPQHF. This chain connects TRBV5-6 to TRBJ1-5, with D perhaps matching TRBD1 (6 bases). The V and J ends lost 4 bases and 5 bases respectively, with 19 bases between them. Germline V lookup: CDR1 SGHDT, CDR2 YYEEEE. The CDR3 is 16 residues long.

The rearrangement uses TRBV30 and TRBJ1-4; D unresolved. This CDR3 spans 15 amino acids. Germline V lookup: CDR1 GTSNPN, CDR2 SVGIG (reference sequence). Trimming took 0 bases from V and 8 from J, leaving 16 bases between them. The CDR3 loop is CAWSVQGMGREKLFF. The DNA of the CDR3 is TGTGCCTGGAGTGTACAAGGGATGGGAAGGGAAAAACTGTTTTTT.

Only one count was recorded for this clone. V and J are TRBV7-9 and TRBJ1-5; TRBD1 agrees at 10 bases. The germline V gene has CDR1 SEHNR and CDR2 FQNEAQ (reference sequence). The trim removed 4 bases at V and 7 bases at J, leaving 4 bases unmatched. The CDR3 extends over 14 amino acids. The CDR3 reads CASSYGQGVQPQHF. CDR3 nucleotide sequence: TGTGCCAGCAGCTACGGACAGGGGGTCCAGCCCCAGCATTTT.

J is TRBJ2-3 and V is TRBV27, with D uncertain. V was cut by 5 bases and J by 1 base, with 4 bases left in between. The CDR3 loop spans 12 amino acids. Germline lookup yields CDR1 MNHEY and CDR2 SMNVEV (reference sequence). In nucleotides, the CDR3 is TGTGCCAGCAGTCCCCGCACAGATACGCAGTATTTT. Its protein product is CASSPRTDTQYF.

The V and J genes are TRBV7-2 and TRBJ2-5; 10 bases map to TRBD2. With V trimmed by 1 base and J by 1 base, 3 bases remained unmatched. Germline V gene lookup returns CDR1 SGHTA and CDR2 FQGNSA. The CDR3 totals 16 residues. Written as DNA, the CDR3 is TGTGCCAGCAGCTTAGGGCTAGCGGGGGCCCAAGAGACCCAGTACTTC. Translated, it gives CASSLGLAGAQETQYF.

The chain carries TRBV27 and TRBJ2-7, with D unclear. The CDR3 is 12 amino acids. V was pared by 6 bases and J by 2 bases, with 8 bases between. From germline, CDR1 is MNHEY and CDR2 SMNVEV (reference sequence). The CDR3 protein is CASRRFPYEQYF. The CDR3 nucleotides are TGTGCCAGCAGACGGTTCCCCTACGAGCAGTACTTC.

The chain couples TRBV18 to TRBJ2-1; 12 nucleotides agree with TRBD2. CDR1 is KGHSH, CDR2 LQKENI, per germline. The CDR3 has 16 amino acids. After removal of 4 bases from V and 7 bases from J, the junction contained 8 bases not matched to a gene. The chain's CDR3 is CASSLQTSGRGNEQFF. The CDR3 DNA sequence: TGTGCCAGCTCACTCCAGACTAGCGGGAGAGGAAATGAGCAGTTCTTC.

V usage is TRBV7-9 and J usage is TRBJ1-3; 11 bases map to TRBD1. Germline V CDR1 and CDR2: SEHNR, FQNEAQ (reference sequence). Trimming removed 3 bases from V and 4 bases from J; junction bases left unmatched: 5. The CDR3 has 16 residues. The CDR3 loop is CASSFPDRGLGNTIYF. In DNA form, the CDR3 reads TGTGCCAGCAGCTTTCCGGACAGGGGGCTAGGAAACACCATATATTTT.

The chain links TRBV30 to TRBJ2-3; 10 bases agree with TRBD2. With V trimmed by 2 bases and J by 4 bases, 12 bases remained unmatched. This CDR3 is built from 17 residues. Germline V lookup: CDR1 GTSNPN, CDR2 SVGIG (reference sequence). CDR3 coding DNA: TGTGCCTGGAGTCCTAGCGGGGGCCGAAGGGGCCCAGATACGCAGTATTTT. Translation: CAWSPSGGRRGPDTQYF. Drawing the rest from reference TRBV30 and TRBJ2-3, the complete variable domain is SQTIHQWPATLVQPVGSPLSLECTVEGTSNPNLYWYRQAAGRGLQLLFYSVGIGQISSEVPQNLSASRPQDRQFILSSKKLLLSDSGFYLCAWSPSGGRRGPDTQYFGPGTRLTVL.

The rearrangement uses TRBV3-1 (or the pseudogene TRBV3-2) and TRBJ2-1; D ambiguous. Germline values: CDR1 LGHDT, CDR2 YNNKEL (reference sequence). Trimming left V 1 base short and J 14 bases short, with 15 bases between. The CDR3 is 13 amino acids. The CDR3 spells CASSQALGTMEFF. The DNA for the CDR3 is TGTGCCAGCAGCCAAGCCCTGGGCACGATGGAGTTCTTC.

V usage is TRBV5-8 and J usage is TRBJ1-3; no definite D call. There are 14 residues in the CDR3. From germline, CDR1 is SGHTS and CDR2 YDEGEE. Between the trimmed V and J ends, which lost 4 bases and 0 bases, there was a span of 8 bases. The CDR3 DNA reads TGTGCCAGCAGCCCGGGAATCTCTGGAAACACCATATATTTT. This encodes CASSPGISGNTIYF.

The genes are TRBV11-2 and TRBJ1-1; D gene ambiguous. The CDR3 extends over 16 amino acids. V was clipped by 2 bases and J by 1 base, with 14 bases between them. The germline gives CDR1 SGHAT, CDR2 FQNNGV. The CDR3 region is CASSLSGGGRNTEAFF. The CDR3, as DNA: TGTGCCAGCAGCTTATCAGGCGGAGGCAGGAACACTGAAGCTTTCTTT.

The rearrangement uses TRBV19 and TRBJ1-1, with D perhaps TRBD1 (5 bases). CDR1 LNHDA and CDR2 SQIVND come from the germline V gene (reference sequence). CDR3 size: 14 residues. Trimming removed 10 bases from V and 0 bases from J, with 15 bases in between. Here the CDR3 reads CATKKDNLNTEAFF. Here the CDR3 DNA reads TGTGCCACCAAGAAGGACAACTTGAACACTGAAGCTTTCTTT.

V is TRBV6-4 and J is TRBJ1-6, with D possibly matching TRBD1 (5 bases). Germline loops: CDR1 MRHNA, CDR2 SNTAGT. CDR3 size: 13 residues. The V and J ends lost 7 bases and 7 bases respectively, with 11 bases between them. This CDR3 reads CASNQGGNSPLHF. The CDR3 DNA follows: TGTGCCAGCAACCAGGGTGGGAATTCACCCCTCCACTTT.

V gene TRBV7-2 combines with J gene TRBJ2-1, with D hard to call. The CDR3 covers 15 residues. The ends were cut back, 6 bases at V and 4 bases at J, with 16 bases in the middle. The germline CDR1 and CDR2 sequences are SGHTA and FQGNSA. The chain's CDR3 is CASRSERSAYNEQFF. The CDR3 region has the DNA TGTGCCAGCAGATCAGAAAGGAGCGCATACAATGAGCAGTTCTTC.

In DNA, the CDR3 is TGTGCCACCAGCATAGACAGATACACCGGGGAGCTGTTTTTT. Translation gives CATSIDRYTGELFF. The chain has TRBV15 and TRBJ2-2; weak D call: TRBD1 (5 bases). Germline V gene sequence: CDR1 LNHNV, CDR2 YYDKDF (reference sequence). V was shortened by 4 bases and J by 3 bases, with 9 bases between the two germline ends. The CDR3 spans 14 residues.

Note on this clone: This sample includes further DNA sequences coding for the same CDR3. V usage is TRBV5-1 and J usage is TRBJ1-1; D gene ambiguous. Germline CDR1 SGHRS, CDR2 YFSETQ. The V gene lost 0 bases and the J gene lost 5 bases, with 5 bases spanning the gap. The CDR3 has 12 amino acids. The CDR3 region is CASSLVGTEAFF. DNA for the CDR3: TGCGCCAGCAGCTTGGTTGGAACTGAAGCTTTCTTT.

V usage is TRBV27 and J usage is TRBJ2-1; TRBD2 matches at 11 bases. Trimming cost V 6 bases and J 0 bases; bases outside gene matches: 7. The CDR3 contains 17 residues. Germline V gene data show CDR1 as MNHEY and CDR2 as SMNVEV (reference sequence). In DNA, the CDR3 is TGTGCCAGCAGCCGTACTAGCGGGAGTAGCTCCTACAATGAGCAGTTCTTC. Translation: CASSRTSGSSSYNEQFF.

This chain links TRBV19 with TRBJ1-1; the match to TRBD1 covers 8 bases. This CDR3 is 14 amino acids long. The germline CDR1 and CDR2 sequences are LNHDA and SQIVND (reference sequence). V lost 6 bases and J lost 1; bases outside the gene matches: 4. This CDR3 is CASSTGTGNTEAFF. The CDR3 DNA is TGTGCCAGTAGCACCGGGACAGGGAACACTGAAGCTTTCTTT.

The chain is built from TRBV10-3 and TRBJ1-1; weak D call: TRBD1 (5 bases). V lost 1 base and J 7 bases, leaving 16 bases between the germline ends. CDR3 length: 15 amino acids. Germline V lookup: CDR1 ENHRY, CDR2 SYGVKD. The CDR3 DNA reads TGTGCCATCAGTGAGTGGGCAGGGCGAGGAGGTGAAGCTTTCTTT. Protein product: CAISEWAGRGGEAFF.

The genes are TRBV5-1 and TRBJ2-5; 12 bases fit TRBD2. CDR1 SGHRS and CDR2 YFSETQ come from the germline V gene. This CDR3 has 15 residues. V shed 2 bases and J 5 bases; nucleotides not matched to a gene: 4. DNA for the CDR3: TGCGCCAGCAGCTTCACTAGCGGGAGGACTGAGACCCAGTACTTC. Protein product: CASSFTSGRTETQYF.

The V call is TRBV7-8, the J call TRBJ2-1; no clear D. Trimming removed 5 bases from V and 4 bases from J, with 9 bases in between. This CDR3 region has 13 residues. The V gene's germline CDR1 is SGHVS and CDR2 FQNEAQ. In DNA form, the CDR3 reads TGTGCCAGCAGCCCGCCCCGATACAATGAGCAGTTCTTC. Translation gives CASSPPRYNEQFF.

The chain uses TRBV2 and TRBJ2-1; 7 bases align to TRBD2. The CDR3 has 15 amino acids. Unmatched junction bases numbered 7, after V lost 1 base and J lost 7 bases. Per the germline V gene, CDR1 is SNHLY and CDR2 is FYNNEI. The CDR3 nucleotides read TGTGCCAGCAGTGAAGATAACGGGGGGACGAATGAGCAGTTCTTC. Translation gives CASSEDNGGTNEQFF.

The gene calls are TRBV11-2 and TRBJ1-3; 7 bases agree with TRBD1. CDR1 SGHAT and CDR2 FQNNGV come from the germline V gene. V lost 1 base to trimming and J lost 2 bases; unmatched junction nucleotides: 5. The CDR3 is made up of 16 amino acids. DNA for the CDR3: TGTGCCAGCAGCTTAGGGACAGGTAGAACTGGAAACACCATATATTTT. Translating it yields CASSLGTGRTGNTIYF.